The clone carrying this T cell receptor beta chain has just one count. Its antigen is as yet unknown. TCRdb itself ran the reads through MiXCR, one entry per CDR3 protein. Counted here are fewer than 700,000 distinct CDR3 sequences, around 24% occurring once; the ten biggest clones make up roughly 8%. CDR3 length equals 13 residues. V dropped 10 bases and J dropped 6 bases, with 15 bases sitting between them. Germline assignment: CDR1 KGHSH and CDR2 LQKENI. The sample originates from a study of T cell repertoires in cytomegalovirus infection. Study as a whole: Indicated by public TCR beta signatures were CMV infection and matching HLA type. Study-wide points: Totalled public TCR beta family frequency picked out people who carried CMV plus the relevant HLA. Clonotype analysis showed dominance of the ex vivo response by HLA-C-restricted CMV-specific TCR beta clonotypes.

This clonotype was obtained from a human donor in good health (CMV status not recorded). Some clones in this sample may be carry-over from other donors' samples. Sequencing used CD8+ T cells from PBMCs. This chain uses TRBV18 with TRBJ2-2; D remains unclear. The CDR3 DNA follows: TGTGCCAACCACGCTGGGATCGCCGGGGAGCTGTTTTTT. This translates into CANHAGIAGELFF. Using reference TRBV18 and TRBJ2-2 for the parts outside the CDR3, the full variable domain is NAGVMQNPRHLVRRRGQEARLRCSPMKGHSHVYWYRQLPEEGLKFMVYLQKENIIDESGMPKERFSAEFPKEGPSILRIQQVVRGDSAAYFCANHAGIAGELFFGEGSRLTVL.